These 14 T cell receptor beta chains originate from one sample sequenced in a study of patients and donors after allogeneic stem cell transplantation. TCRdb used MiXCR to reprocess the RT-PCR reads, holding one entry per CDR3 protein. The table lists roughly 230,000 distinct CDR3 sequences, roughly 15% of them singletons, with under 14% in the top ten. The sequenced material came from blood, either unsorted or a sorted T cell fraction (not recorded which). The receptors stem from a human donor who was either an allogeneic HSCT recipient or a stem cell or donor lymphocyte infusion donor (not recorded which). It is not recorded whose cells these are; they may come from a transplant donor.

This clonotype appeared many times. The chain combines TRBV10-2 with TRBJ2-3, with 9 bases fitting TRBD1. The V and J ends lost 6 bases and 3 bases, in that order; junction bases with no gene match: 1. This CDR3 has 13 amino acids. Germline lookup yields CDR1 WSHSY and CDR2 SAAADI. In nucleotides, the CDR3 is TGCGCCAGCAGGACAGGGGGTACAGATACGCAGTATTTT. Translation gives CASRTGGTDTQYF.

This clonotype was found many times. The chain carries TRBV6-5 and TRBJ1-4, with D possibly TRBD1 on 6 matching bases. Germline V gene sequence: CDR1 MNHEY, CDR2 SVGAGI. CDR3 length: 15 residues. V was trimmed by 4 bases and J by 10 bases, leaving 19 bases between them. The CDR3 spells CASSSLQGGFGKLFF. In DNA form, the CDR3 reads TGTGCCAGCAGTTCCCTACAGGGTGGGTTCGGAAAACTGTTTTTT.

The chain has TRBV3-1 and TRBJ2-2, with 7 nucleotides matching TRBD1. The germline V gene has CDR1 LGHDT and CDR2 YNNKEL (reference sequence). V dropped 5 bases and J dropped 2; count of bases not matched to a gene: 5. This CDR3 is 15 amino acids long. In DNA, the CDR3 is TGTGCCAGCAGCGCTGGGACAGTTAACACCGGGGAGCTGTTTTTT. Amino acids: CASSAGTVNTGELFF.

The chain employs TRBV25-1 and TRBJ2-1; TRBD2 is a possible D gene (6 bases). Germline CDR1 is MGHDK and CDR2 is SYGVNS. The V gene lost 4 bases and the J gene lost 1 base, with 17 bases spanning the gap. The CDR3 runs 17 residues. DNA of the CDR3: TGTGCCAGCAGTGGCGGAGGTTCCAGCGGGTCCTACAATGAGCAGTTCTTC. Translated, it gives CASSGGGSSGSYNEQFF.

The chain combines TRBV7-2 with TRBJ1-3; D unresolved. V was pared by 4 bases and J by 7 bases, with 8 bases between. The germline V gene has CDR1 SGHTA and CDR2 FQGNSA. The CDR3 runs to 12 residues. CDR3 amino acids: CASSSGWNTIYF. In DNA form, the CDR3 reads TGTGCCAGCAGCTCTGGGTGGAACACCATATATTTT. The variable domain in full, with the rest retrieved from reference TRBV7-2 and TRBJ1-3, is GAGVSQSPSNKVTEKGKDVELRCDPISGHTALYWYRQSLGQGLEFLIYFQGNSAPDKSGLPSDRFSAERTGGSVSTLTIQRTQQEDSAVYLCASSSGWNTIYFGEGSWLTVV.

J is TRBJ2-4 and V is TRBV7-8; D possibly corresponds to TRBD1 (5 bases). The germline gives CDR1 SGHVS, CDR2 FQNEAQ. The CDR3 extends over 15 amino acids. With 0 bases removed from V and 5 bases from J, the gap between germline ends came to 11 bases. CDR3 in DNA: TGTGCCAGCAGCTTAGCCTACAGGACCGAAAACATTCAGTACTTC. Translating gives CASSLAYRTENIQYF. The complete variable domain, with remaining parts taken from reference TRBV7-8 and TRBJ2-4, reads GAGVSQSPRYKVAKRGQDVALRCDPISGHVSLFWYQQALGQGPEFLTYFQNEAQLDKSGLPSDRFFAERPEGSVSTLKIQRTQQEDSAVYLCASSLAYRTENIQYFGAGTRLSVL.

This clonotype came up many times. This chain joins TRBV9 and TRBJ2-4, with 13 positions matching TRBD2. The CDR3 has 16 amino acids. In germline, CDR1 is SGDLS, CDR2 YYNGEE. Losses at the gene ends were 4 bases for V and 9 bases for J; bases not matched to a gene: 10. CDR3 sequence: CASSPTGLAGRGIQYF. Here the CDR3 DNA reads TGTGCCAGCAGCCCCACGGGACTAGCGGGGCGGGGCATTCAGTACTTC.

The chain is built from TRBV27 and TRBJ1-4; 10 nucleotides align to TRBD1. The CDR3 loop spans 15 amino acids. V shed 5 bases and J 8 bases; nucleotides not matched to a gene: 8. CDR1 and CDR2 from the germline V gene are MNHEY and SMNVEV (reference sequence). Written as DNA, the CDR3 is TGTGCCAGCAGTCCCGACAGGGGGCGCGGGGAAAAACTGTTTTTT. It yields the protein CASSPDRGRGEKLFF. Drawing the rest from reference TRBV27 and TRBJ1-4, the complete variable domain is EAQVTQNPRYLITVTGKKLTVTCSQNMNHEYMSWYRQDPGLGLRQIYYSMNVEVTDKGDVPEGYKVSRKEKRNFPLILESPSPNQTSLYFCASSPDRGRGEKLFFGSGTQLSVL.

J is TRBJ1-1 and V is TRBV10-3, with D unresolved. This CDR3 has 13 residues. The ends were cut back, 6 bases at V and 0 bases at J, with 8 bases in the middle. Germline CDR1 and CDR2: ENHRY and SYGVKD. The CDR3 DNA is TGTGCCATCAGGACGGACTTGAACACTGAAGCTTTCTTT. Translating gives CAIRTDLNTEAFF.

The CDR3 DNA sequence: TGTGCCAGCTCAGCCACCGGGACAGGGAACAATGAGCAGTTCTTC. Amino acids: CASSATGTGNNEQFF. The chain combines TRBV18 with TRBJ2-1, with 9 bases that match TRBD1. The CDR3 runs to 15 residues. Trimming removed 5 bases from V and 5 bases from J; junction bases left unmatched: 7. Germline V lookup: CDR1 KGHSH, CDR2 LQKENI.

This clonotype was seen many times. J is TRBJ2-1 and V is TRBV4-1; TRBD1 matches at 9 bases. V trimming: 4 bases; J trimming: 4 bases; junction bases outside the gene matches: 8. The CDR3 is 16 amino acids. Germline V gene data show CDR1 as MGHRA and CDR2 as YSYEKL. The chain's CDR3 is CASSLDGTGLYNEQFF. Here the CDR3 DNA reads TGCGCCAGCAGCCTCGACGGGACAGGGTTATACAATGAGCAGTTCTTC.

This chain links TRBV4-2 with TRBJ2-3; D call uncertain. The germline CDR1 and CDR2 sequences are LGHNA and YNFKEQ. The CDR3 extends over 14 amino acids. V was trimmed by 3 bases and J by 4 bases, leaving 11 bases between them. The CDR3 DNA is TGTGCCAGCAGCCAGCAAGGTCAGCCAGATACGCAGTATTTT. This translates into CASSQQGQPDTQYF.

This clonotype was seen at least ten times. The V and J genes are TRBV6-5 and TRBJ2-3, with D possibly TRBD2 on 6 matching bases. CDR1 is MNHEY and CDR2 is SVGAGI in the germline V gene. CDR3 size: 13 residues. The V end was cut by 4 bases, the J end by 4 bases, with 9 bases between. The CDR3 nucleotides are TGTGCCAGCAGTTCGAGACTAGCAGATACGCAGTATTTT. Amino acids: CASSSRLADTQYF.

The sample holds a few counts of this clonotype. The chain joins TRBV20-1 to TRBJ2-1; 8 bases are a match to TRBD1. V lost 6 bases, J lost 10 bases, and 11 bases stayed unmatched. Looked up from germline, CDR1 is DFQATT and CDR2 is SNEGSKA (reference sequence). CDR3 length: 13 residues. The CDR3 DNA sequence: TGCAGTGCGGGGGGACAGGCATTATGGGAGCAGTTCTTC. It encodes CSAGGQALWEQFF.